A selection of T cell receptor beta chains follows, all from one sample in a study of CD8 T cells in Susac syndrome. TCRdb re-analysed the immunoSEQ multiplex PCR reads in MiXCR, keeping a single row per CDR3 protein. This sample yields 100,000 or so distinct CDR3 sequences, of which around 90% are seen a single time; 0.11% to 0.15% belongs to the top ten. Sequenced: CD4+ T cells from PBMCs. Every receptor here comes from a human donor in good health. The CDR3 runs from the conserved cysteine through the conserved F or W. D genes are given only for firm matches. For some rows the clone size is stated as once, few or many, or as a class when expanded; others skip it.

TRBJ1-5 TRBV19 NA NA TGTGCCAGTAGTTTTCCAGAGGGAGACGGACAGCCCCAGCATTTT CASSFPEGDGQPQHF
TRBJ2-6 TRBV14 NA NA TGTGCCAGCAGCCACTACTCTGGGGCCAACGTCCTGACTTTC CASSHYSGANVLTF
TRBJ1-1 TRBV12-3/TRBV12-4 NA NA TGTGCCAGCAGTTTAATCCTCGAGGGGAACACTGAAGCTTTCTTT CASSLILEGNTEAFF
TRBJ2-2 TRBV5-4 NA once TGTGCCAGCAGCTTGTCAGGGTTGGCCGGGGAGCTGTTTTTT CASSLSGLAGELFF
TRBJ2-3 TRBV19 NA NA TGTGCCAGTAGTGTGGACGGAGCGGATACGCAGTATTTT CASSVDGADTQYF
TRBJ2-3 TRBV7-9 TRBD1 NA TGTGCCAGCAGCTCCCTTCCACAGGGGGCCACAGATACGCAGTATTTT CASSSLPQGATDTQYF
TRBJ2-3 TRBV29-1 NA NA TGCAGCGTTAACGCTGTCCAGTCAGGTACGCAGTATTTT CSVNAVQSGTQYF
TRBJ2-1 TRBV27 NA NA TGTGCCAGCAGTTCTCGCGGTTCCTACAATGAGCAGTTCTTC CASSSRGSYNEQFF
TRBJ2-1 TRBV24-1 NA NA TGTGCCACCAGTGATAGCTCCTATCCCGTGCAGTTCTTC CATSDSSYPVQFF
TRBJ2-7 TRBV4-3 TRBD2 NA TGCGCCAGCAGCCAAGTGGGTAGCGGGGGTTATGACGAGCAGTACTTC CASSQVGSGGYDEQYF
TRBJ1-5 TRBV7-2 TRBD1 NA TGTGCCAGCAGCCCCTCGGGACAGGGTTCTAATCAGCCCCAGCATTTT CASSPSGQGSNQPQHF
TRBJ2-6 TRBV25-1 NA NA TGTGCCTTCAGGGCGTCGGGGGCCAACGTCCTGACTTTC CAFRASGANVLTF